This T cell receptor beta chain was identified in a study of blood T cell repertoires in COVID-19 (dated by TCRdb to 2020 to 2021). Notes on the research overall: Samples from collaborators originated in the United States, Italy and Spain and spanned both the acute and convalescent phases of COVID-19. The prospective study material was composed of cDNA or gDNA derived from T cells, B-cell-depleted T cells, or PBMCs. Deeply sampled blood TCRbeta repertoires from subjects exposed to, actively infected with, or recovered from COVID-19 were included in the dataset. The repertoires were released in a freely available public database meant as a resource for research on the immune response to SARS-CoV-2. The samples were drawn from two sources: the first 160 participants of the ongoing ImmuneRACE study, and 1,200 or so subjects contributed by 6 global collaborators. Nearly every sample came with metadata listing a de-identified subject ID, COVID-19 status, age in years and sex. Where HLA class I and class II types were available, the types were taken from metadata supplied by the sample provider, not from assay-based typing.

Concerning this clone itself: The antigen it recognizes is unknown. No per-base quality is available; no much larger clone lies one base away.

The germline ends are 11 bases apart after V is trimmed by 1 base and J by 4 bases. From cysteine to phenylalanine, the CDR3 is 15 amino acids long. Only CDR3 DNA remains: 45 bases, in frame from the first base. CDR1 is given as KGHSH and CDR2 as LQKENI, both from the germline V gene. Overall study outcomes, separate from this receptor: The amount of clinical and demographic metadata varied by source and participant and was provided uncurated.

Each collaborating institution followed its own protocols to collect whole blood in K2EDTA tubes. Collaborator samples were shipped for TCRbeta analysis as frozen whole blood, isolated PBMCs, or DNA extracted from either sample type. The immunoSEQ Assay, a bias-controlled multiplex PCR, was used to amplify TCRbeta CDR3 regions from genomic DNA. The authors' analysis ran thus. Nucleated cell counts per sample were estimated from amplification of reference gene primers within the assay. To quantify the absolute abundance of each unique TCRbeta CDR3 rearrangement, sequence reads were collapsed and filtered. For each sample, productive Simpson clonality was calculated as the square root of Simpson's diversity index over productive rearrangements. Sourced from immuneACCESS, this table was stored by TCRdb with only in-frame sequences that have V and J called. A share of the clones is absent; for the studies checked, an unresolved V gene accounts for under half, and the remainder has no known explanation. V and J calls and clone size are given by that table; D and trimming were obtained from the DNA. This sample lists some 150,000 clones; around 83% were detected once. The ten most abundant clones make up about 29% of the sample.

The TCR was taken from a woman aged 55 to 70 with acute or convalescent COVID-19. The sequenced material came from peripheral blood. The chain joins TRBV18 to TRBJ1-5, and the D gene may be TRBD1, 5 bases matching. The DNA sequence is as follows: TGTGCCAGCTCACCACGGGACGGGGGGAATCAGCCCCAGCATTTT. Its product reads: CASSPRDGGNQPQHF.